This T cell receptor (beta chain) was profiled in a study of a mutant IDH1 vaccine in newly diagnosed glioma. The wider study: With temozolomide cycles, or 4-6 weeks after radiotherapy alone, vaccination was started. The treated group averaged about 41 years old and was around 62% male, approximately 38% female. Standard pretreatment was either radiotherapy, temozolomide, or, for most, radiochemotherapy with temozolomide.

TCRdb keeps only in-frame clones here, not all; method: immunoSEQ multiplex PCR. The sample lists about 83,000 clones, roughly four fifths occurring once. The sample's time point: week 47, end of study. Topical imiquimod was applied with each vaccine dose, which held 300 ug of mutant IDH1 20-mer peptide. Eight vaccinations were given in weeks 1, 3, 5, 7, 11, 15, 19 and 23. V shed 1 base and J shed 0 bases, with 10 bases lying between them. The CDR3 consists of 16 residues. Germline V lookup: CDR1 SGHTA, CDR2 FQGNSA. Comments on this clone: Antigen unknown.

The receptor was isolated from a man aged 35 to 55 with glioma. This chain joins TRBV7-2 and TRBJ1-3; tentatively, D is TRBD1 (6 bases). The starting material was PBMCs, obtained from a glioma patient whose treatment included an IDH1 peptide vaccine. CDR3 DNA sequence: TGTGCCAGCAGCTTAGAGATACAGGGCTCTGGAAACACCATATATTTT. Its translation is CASSLEIQGSGNTIYF.